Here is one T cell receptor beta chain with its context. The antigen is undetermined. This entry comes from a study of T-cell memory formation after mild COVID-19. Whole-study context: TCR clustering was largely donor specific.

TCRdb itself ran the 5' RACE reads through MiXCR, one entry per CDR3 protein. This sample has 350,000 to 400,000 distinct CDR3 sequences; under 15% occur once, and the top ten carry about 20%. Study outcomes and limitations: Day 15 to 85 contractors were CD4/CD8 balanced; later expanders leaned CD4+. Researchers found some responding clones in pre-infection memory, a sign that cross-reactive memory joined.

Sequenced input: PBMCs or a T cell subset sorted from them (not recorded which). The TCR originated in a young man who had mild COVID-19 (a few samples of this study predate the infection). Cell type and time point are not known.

This chain's CDR3 is CASSLWTGVGSYNSPLHF. The DNA of the CDR3 is TGTGCCAGCAGCCTGTGGACAGGGGTGGGCTCCTATAATTCACCCCTCCACTTT. V gene TRBV7-9 combines with J gene TRBJ1-6, with TRBD1 matching 9 bases. The trim removed 5 bases at V and 0 bases at J, leaving 8 bases unmatched. The germline V gene encodes CDR1 SEHNR and CDR2 FQNEAQ (reference sequence). The CDR3 totals 18 residues. Full variable domain (remainder filled in from reference TRBV7-9 and TRBJ1-6): DTGVSQNPRHKITKRGQNVTFRCDPISEHNRLYWYRQTLGQGPEFLTYFQNEAQLEKSRLLSDRFSAERPKGSFSTLEIQRTEQGDSAMYLCASSLWTGVGSYNSPLHFGNGTRLTVT.